The rows below give T cell receptor beta chains drawn from one sample of a study of Graves' ophthalmopathy and Graves' hyperthyroidism. TCRdb reprocessed the multiplex PCR reads via MiXCR and lists one record per CDR3 protein. The data hold some 360,000 distinct CDR3 sequences, with roughly 17% observed a single time. The sequenced material came from peripheral blood. These receptors were taken from an adult woman with stable Graves' hyperthyroidism. Both conserved end residues are part of each CDR3. The order of the fields is V gene, J gene, clone size, D gene, CDR3 DNA, CDR3 protein. D genes are given only for firm matches. Part of the rows lack a size; the others show once, few, many or a class for expanded clones.

TRBV6-5	TRBJ2-7	many	TRBD2	TGTGCCAGCAGTTACTCCCGGGCGGGGGGGATTACCTACGAGCAGTACTTC	CASSYSRAGGITYEQYF
TRBV28	TRBJ1-2	many	TRBD1	TGTGCCAGCAGTCTTATACGCACCACAGGGGACTATGGCTACACCTTC	CASSLIRTTGDYGYTF
TRBV19	TRBJ1-5	many	.	TGTGCCAGTAGTATAGTAGACAGCAATCAGCCCCAGCATTTT	CASSIVDSNQPQHF
TRBV18	TRBJ1-1	few	.	TGTGCCAGCCCACCAAGCAGGGGTTGGGCCACTGAAGCTTTCTTT	CASPPSRGWATEAFF
TRBV15	TRBJ1-5	.	.	TGTGCCACCAGCAGAGATCTCTACGCCGGGAAAAAACCGGACCAGCATTTT	CATSRDLYAGKKPDQHF
TRBV12-3/TRBV12-4	TRBJ2-7	many	.	TGTGCCAGCAGTTTTAGACTAGTACCGCGCGAGCAGTACTTC	CASSFRLVPREQYF
TRBV28	TRBJ2-7	many	.	TGTGCCAGCAGTTTAACCGGGGCCAACTCCTACGAGCAGTACTTC	CASSLTGANSYEQYF
TRBV28	TRBJ2-7	many	TRBD2	TGTGCCAGCAGTTTATATTTAGCGGGAGCTATCGAGCAGTACTTC	CASSLYLAGAIEQYF
TRBV5-1	TRBJ2-7	.	.	TGCGCCAGCAGCTTGAACTCAGGACACGAGCAGTACTTC	CASSLNSGHEQYF
TRBV28	TRBJ2-2	.	.	TGTGCCAGCACCCTGGGACAGAACACCGGGGAGCTGTTTTTT	CASTLGQNTGELFF
TRBV6-1	TRBJ1-2	.	.	TGTGCCAGCAGTGAATTTCGGGGCTATGGCTACACCTTC	CASSEFRGYGYTF
TRBV4-3	TRBJ2-7	many	TRBD1	TGCGCCAGCAGCCAAGAGGCCAGGGGGTACGAGCAGTACTTC	CASSQEARGYEQYF
TRBV12-3/TRBV12-4	TRBJ1-1	.	.	TGTGCCAGCAGTTTTTCCAACCAGGCCACTGAAGCTTTCTTT	CASSFSNQATEAFF
TRBV11-2	TRBJ1-2	.	.	TGTGCCAGCAGCACCCGGGACAACTATGGCTACACCTTC	CASSTRDNYGYTF
TRBV2	TRBJ2-2	.	TRBD1	TGTGCCAGCAGGAATGGACAGGGATACACCGGGGAGCTGTTTTTT	CASRNGQGYTGELFF
TRBV12-3/TRBV12-4	TRBJ1-2	many	TRBD1	TGTGCCAGCAGTTCCTCGGGGGGACAGGGGGTGGATGGCTACACCTTC	CASSSSGGQGVDGYTF
TRBV30	TRBJ2-2	.	.	TGTGCCTGGAGCACAAGAGGGGGAACCGGGGAGCTGTTTTTT	CAWSTRGGTGELFF
TRBV4-1	TRBJ1-6	.	.	TGCGCCAGCAGCCAAGGGCGAGGGCTCGAGATTTCACCCCTCCACTTT	CASSQGRGLEISPLHF
TRBV12-3/TRBV12-4	TRBJ1-1	.	.	TGTGCCGCGAAAAGGGTCGCTGGGAGTGATGCTTTCTTT	CAAKRVAGSDAFF
TRBV4-2	TRBJ2-6	few	.	TGTGCCAGCAGCCAACCCTCCGGGGCCAACGTCCTGACTTTC	CASSQPSGANVLTF
TRBV7-3	TRBJ1-1	many	.	TGTGCCAGCAGCCCAGACCGGGGCCACACTGAAGCTTTCTTT	CASSPDRGHTEAFF
TRBV29-1	TRBJ2-2	few	TRBD2	TGCAGCGGGGGGACTAGAGACGGGGAGCTGTTTTTT	CSGGTRDGELFF
TRBV11-2	TRBJ2-2	many	TRBD2	TGTGCCAGCAGCTTATATGGTAGCGGGATGACCGGGGAGCTGTTTTTT	CASSLYGSGMTGELFF
TRBV7-8	TRBJ2-7	many	.	TGTGCCAGCAGCCCGAGGGGTGGTGTTACCTACGAGCAGTACTTC	CASSPRGGVTYEQYF
TRBV19	TRBJ2-7	many	TRBD1	TGTGCCAGTAGTATCCAGGGGGCAGTTCCCTACGAGCAGTACTTC	CASSIQGAVPYEQYF
TRBV5-1	TRBJ1-2	.	.	TGCGCCAGCGGGGATATCAACACCTCCTACACCTTC	CASGDINTSYTF
TRBV20-1	TRBJ2-7	many	TRBD2	TGCAGTGCTACACTAGCGGGAGGGCCCCACGAGCAGTACTTC	CSATLAGGPHEQYF
TRBV2	TRBJ2-7	many	.	TGTGCCAGCAGTGATGCCCAGCGGAGCTCCTACGAGCAGTACTTC	CASSDAQRSSYEQYF
TRBV6-5	TRBJ1-2	many	TRBD1	TGTGCCAGCAGTTTGACAGGGGGCGACTATGGCTACACCTTC	CASSLTGGDYGYTF
TRBV12-3/TRBV12-4	TRBJ2-5	.	TRBD2	TGTGCCAGCAGTAGACTAGCGGGAGGGCCTAATCGAGAGACCCAGTACTTC	CASSRLAGGPNRETQYF
TRBV6-5	TRBJ2-7	.	.	TGTGCCAGCAGTTACTTAGGAGGGGACGATCAGTACTTC	CASSYLGGDDQYF
TRBV29-1	TRBJ2-2	many	TRBD2	TGCAGCTGTATCGGGGGGGTCAACACCGGGGAGCTGTTTTTT	CSCIGGVNTGELFF
TRBV3-1	TRBJ2-7	.	TRBD1	TGTGCCAGCACCCGGGGGACAGGGGTTGGCGAGCAGTACTTC	CASTRGTGVGEQYF
TRBV20-1	TRBJ2-7	many	TRBD2	TGCAGTGCTAGAGATAGGCTAGCGGGTGGCCCCTACGAGCAGTACTTC	CSARDRLAGGPYEQYF
TRBV7-7	TRBJ2-2	many	TRBD2	TGTGCTAGCAGCTCTACTAGCGGCGGGGAGCTGTTTTTT	CASSSTSGGELFF
TRBV25-1	TRBJ1-1	.	.	TGTGCCAGCAGTGCCGGGGGAGGGGACACTGAAGCTTTCTTT	CASSAGGGDTEAFF
TRBV25-1	TRBJ2-7	.	.	TGTGCCAGCAGTGAACGGTCGGACCCGTACGAGCAGTACTTC	CASSERSDPYEQYF
TRBV6-1	TRBJ2-7	few	.	TGTGCCACCAAGGAGTCCAGGGCCTACTACGAGCAGTACTTC	CATKESRAYYEQYF
TRBV29-1	TRBJ2-5	many	.	TGCAGCGTTGAAGTTCTCGGCCAGTACTTC	CSVEVLGQYF
TRBV12-3/TRBV12-4	TRBJ1-5	many	.	TGTGCCAGCAGGGTGACAGGCATCCCCAATCAGCCCCAGCATTTT	CASRVTGIPNQPQHF
TRBV7-2	TRBJ2-2	many	.	TGTGCCAGCGCAGGGGGGCACGGGGAGCTGTTTTTT	CASAGGHGELFF
TRBV12-3/TRBV12-4	TRBJ2-7	many	.	TGTGCCAGCAGTTTGTGGGGGCGGTACGAGCAGTACTTC	CASSLWGRYEQYF
TRBV20-1	TRBJ2-7	many	.	TGCAGTGCTAGAACCCTCCGGGACCTGGCCAGTGAAGAGCAGTACTTC	CSARTLRDLASEEQYF
TRBV27	TRBJ2-7	many	.	TGTGCCAGCAGTACGACAGTCAGCTCCTACGAGCAGTACTTC	CASSTTVSSYEQYF
TRBV20-1	TRBJ2-4	many	TRBD2	TGCAGTGCGCCTAGCGGGGAACTAGCCAAAAACATTCAGTACTTC	CSAPSGELAKNIQYF
TRBV7-2	TRBJ2-2	many	TRBD1	TGTGCCAGCAGCTGGACAGGGGGGAACACCGGGGAGCTGTTTTTT	CASSWTGGNTGELFF
TRBV4-1	TRBJ1-1	.	.	TGCGCCAGCAGCCGGGACCGGGGGGGGGACACTGAAGCTTTCTTT	CASSRDRGGDTEAFF
TRBV20-1	TRBJ1-5	few	TRBD1	TGCAGTGCTAAATCGCCCAAGGGGGCTAGCAATCAGCCCCAGCATTTT	CSAKSPKGASNQPQHF
TRBV15	TRBJ1-1	.	TRBD1	TGTGCCACCAGCACAACAGGGGGCCGATTAGCTTTCTTT	CATSTTGGRLAFF
TRBV12-3/TRBV12-4	TRBJ2-2	many	TRBD2	TGTGCCAGCAGACGAGCGGGAGTGGCCTTTATCACCGGGGAGCTGTTTTTT	CASRRAGVAFITGELFF
TRBV12-3/TRBV12-4	TRBJ2-7	many	.	TGTGCCAGCAGTCAGAATAACGACTACGAGCAGTACTTC	CASSQNNDYEQYF
TRBV19	TRBJ2-5	many	TRBD1	TGTGCCAGCCGGGACAGGGTGGAGGAGACCCAGTACTTC	CASRDRVEETQYF
TRBV2	TRBJ1-1	many	TRBD1	TGTGCCAGCACCGGACAGGGCGGCACTGAAGCTTTCTTT	CASTGQGGTEAFF
TRBV20-1	TRBJ2-7	many	.	TGCAGTGCTACTAGAAGTGGCGAGCAGTACTTC	CSATRSGEQYF
TRBV20-1	TRBJ2-7	many	.	TGCAGTGCTAGACGGCCTGAAACGGAGCAGTACTTC	CSARRPETEQYF
TRBV6-5	TRBJ1-1	many	.	TGTGCCAGCACCCCGGGGGGAGTGGGCACTGAAGCTTTCTTT	CASTPGGVGTEAFF
TRBV6-5	TRBJ1-2	many	.	TGTGCCAGCGGCAAACAGCTCTTGGACACCAACTATGGCTACACCTTC	CASGKQLLDTNYGYTF
TRBV5-1	TRBJ2-7	many	.	TGCGCCAGCAGCTTGACAACGGGGGACTACGAGCAGTACTTC	CASSLTTGDYEQYF
TRBV6-5	TRBJ1-3	many	.	TGTGCCAGCACTCGCAACACGGACACCATATATTTT	CASTRNTDTIYF